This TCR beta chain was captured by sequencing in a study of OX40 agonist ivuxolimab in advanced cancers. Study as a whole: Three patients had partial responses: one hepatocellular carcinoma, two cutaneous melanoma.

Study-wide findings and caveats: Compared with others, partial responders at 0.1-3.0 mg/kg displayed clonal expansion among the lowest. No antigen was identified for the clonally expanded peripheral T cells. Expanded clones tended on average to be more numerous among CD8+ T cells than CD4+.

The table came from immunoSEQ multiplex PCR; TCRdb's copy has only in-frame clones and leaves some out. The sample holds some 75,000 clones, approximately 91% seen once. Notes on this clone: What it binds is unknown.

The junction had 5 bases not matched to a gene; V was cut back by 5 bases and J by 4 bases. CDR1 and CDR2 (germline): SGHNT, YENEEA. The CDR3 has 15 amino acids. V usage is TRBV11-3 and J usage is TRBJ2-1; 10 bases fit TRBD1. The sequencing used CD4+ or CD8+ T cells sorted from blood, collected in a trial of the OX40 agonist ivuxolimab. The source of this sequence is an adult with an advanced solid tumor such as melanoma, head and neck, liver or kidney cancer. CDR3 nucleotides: TGTGCCAGCAGCCGGGACAGGGGTTTTTACAATGAGCAGTTCTTC. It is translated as CASSRDRGFYNEQFF.